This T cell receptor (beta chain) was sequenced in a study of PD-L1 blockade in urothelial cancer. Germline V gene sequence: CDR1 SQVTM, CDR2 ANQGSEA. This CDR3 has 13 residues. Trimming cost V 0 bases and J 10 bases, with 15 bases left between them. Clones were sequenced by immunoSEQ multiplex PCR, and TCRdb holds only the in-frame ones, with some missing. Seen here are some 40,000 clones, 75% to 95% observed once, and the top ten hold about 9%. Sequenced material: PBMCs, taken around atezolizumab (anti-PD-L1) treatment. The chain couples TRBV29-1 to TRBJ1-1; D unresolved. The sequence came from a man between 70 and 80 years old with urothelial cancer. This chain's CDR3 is CSVEDRIGVGAFF. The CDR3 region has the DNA TGCAGCGTTGAAGATCGTATCGGTGTTGGAGCTTTCTTT.